A single sample gave rise to the 9 T cell receptor beta chains below, sequenced in a study of shared clonotypes between healthy human individuals. Using immunoSEQ multiplex PCR, the repertoire was profiled, and TCRdb retains in-frame clones only, with some absent. The sample includes some 2.1 million clones, roughly 95% of them seen just once. Input material: naive CD4+ T cells sorted from blood. Subset specified: CD45RA+ positively selected. The receptor set was obtained from a man younger than 35 in good health.

The chain has TRBV6-6 and TRBJ1-5, with TRBD1 as a possible D gene (5 bases). V was trimmed by 2 bases and J by 6 bases, leaving 14 bases between them. This CDR3 is built from 15 residues. Germline lookup yields CDR1 MNHNY and CDR2 SVGAGI (reference sequence). This CDR3 is CASSYTWFGTQPQHF. Here the CDR3 DNA reads TGTGCCAGCAGTTACACGTGGTTCGGGACTCAGCCCCAGCATTTT.

The chain combines TRBV12-2 with TRBJ2-2; the table's D gene call, TRBD1, was not cross checked with the DNA. TRBV12-2 is a listed pseudogene. The length of the CDR3 is 17 residues. CDR3 DNA: TGTGCAAGTCGACTGATCTGCGACAGATGTTTAACCGGGGAGCTGTTTTTT. Its protein is CASRLICDRCLTGELFF.

The DNA of the CDR3 is TGTGCCAGCAGCCAAGAGCCTGGGGGGCAGCCCCAGCATTTT. Its protein product is CASSQEPGGQPQHF. The chain recombines TRBV21-1 with TRBJ1-5. TRBV21-1 is a documented pseudogene. CDR3 size: 14 residues.

This clone was counted a single time. This chain connects TRBV5-1 to TRBJ1-6; D remains unclear. The V end was cut by 0 bases, the J end by 3 bases, with 10 bases between. This CDR3 has 16 amino acids. The germline V gene has CDR1 SGHRS and CDR2 YFSETQ. CDR3 region: CASSLGISLYNSPLHF. The CDR3 nucleotides are TGCGCCAGCAGCTTGGGAATCAGCCTCTATAATTCACCCCTCCACTTT. Full variable domain (outside the CDR3, taken from reference TRBV5-1 and TRBJ1-6): KAGVTQTPRYLIKTRGQQVTLSCSPISGHRSVSWYQQTPGQGLQFLFEYFSETQRNKGNFPGRFSGRQFSNSRSEMNVSTLELGDSALYLCASSLGISLYNSPLHFGNGTRLTVT.

The genes are TRBV5-1 and TRBJ2-3, with TRBD1 matching 9 bases. The CDR3 is made up of 16 amino acids. Looked up from germline, CDR1 is SGHRS and CDR2 is YFSETQ. V shed 4 bases, J shed 0 bases, and the junction held 6 bases outside the gene matches. Here the CDR3 DNA reads TGCGCCAGCAGCAAAAGGGACAGGGCGAGCACAGATACGCAGTATTTT. This gives the protein CASSKRDRASTDTQYF.

The table lists this clone with a few counts. The chain employs TRBV6-1 and TRBJ2-1; TRBD2 aligns across 7 bases. The trim removed 6 bases at V and 10 bases at J, leaving 6 bases unmatched. The CDR3 spans 12 residues. The germline CDR1 and CDR2 sequences are MNHNS and SASEGT. The CDR3 reads CASRGTGGEQFF. DNA for the CDR3: TGTGCCAGCAGAGGGACGGGAGGCGAGCAGTTCTTC.

The rearrangement uses TRBV6-1 and TRBJ2-1; TRBD2 matches 7 bases. This CDR3 contains 13 residues. Germline V gene sequence: CDR1 MNHNS, CDR2 SASEGT. Trimming removed 10 bases from V and 9 bases from J; junction bases left unmatched: 12. The CDR3, as DNA: TGTGCCATCCGCTGGGGGGGTCTACGTGAGCAGTTCTTC. Residues: CAIRWGGLREQFF.

Remarks on this clone: The identical CDR3 is also encoded by other nucleotide sequences in the sample. The chain combines TRBV10-3 with TRBJ2-5; D gene ambiguous. This CDR3 is 13 amino acids long. Germline loops: CDR1 ENHRY, CDR2 SYGVKD. The ends were cut back, 3 bases at V and 2 bases at J, with 7 bases in the middle. The CDR3 bases are TGTGCCATCAGTGACGGGTTTCAAGAGACCCAGTACTTC. Its protein is CAISDGFQETQYF.

The chain combines TRBV19 with TRBJ2-5; D not certain. V gave up 1 base and J gave up 1 base, with 10 bases separating them. This CDR3 region has 15 residues. Germline CDR1 reads LNHDA; CDR2 reads SQIVND (reference sequence). This chain's CDR3 is CASSIGSTAQETQYF. CDR3 nucleotide sequence: TGTGCCAGTAGTATAGGATCCACAGCCCAAGAGACCCAGTACTTC.